This record concerns one TCR beta chain sequence. This entry is derived from a study of blood T cell repertoires in COVID-19. The repertoire was sequenced with immunoSEQ multiplex PCR; TCRdb's copy has only in-frame clones and lacks some. Counted here are around 180,000 clones, about 88% occurring once; the ten biggest clones make up 25% to 30%. V dropped 6 bases and J dropped 0 bases, with 6 bases sitting between them. CDR3 size: 14 residues. The germline V gene has CDR1 MNHEY and CDR2 SVGAGI. This sequence was found in a man aged 60-69 years with acute or convalescent COVID-19. This sequence joins TRBV6-5 and TRBJ2-6; D uncertain. The specimen sequenced was peripheral blood. CDR3 sequence: CASSFSSGANVLTF. Here the CDR3 DNA reads TGTGCCAGCAGCTTCAGCTCTGGGGCCAACGTCCTGACTTTC.